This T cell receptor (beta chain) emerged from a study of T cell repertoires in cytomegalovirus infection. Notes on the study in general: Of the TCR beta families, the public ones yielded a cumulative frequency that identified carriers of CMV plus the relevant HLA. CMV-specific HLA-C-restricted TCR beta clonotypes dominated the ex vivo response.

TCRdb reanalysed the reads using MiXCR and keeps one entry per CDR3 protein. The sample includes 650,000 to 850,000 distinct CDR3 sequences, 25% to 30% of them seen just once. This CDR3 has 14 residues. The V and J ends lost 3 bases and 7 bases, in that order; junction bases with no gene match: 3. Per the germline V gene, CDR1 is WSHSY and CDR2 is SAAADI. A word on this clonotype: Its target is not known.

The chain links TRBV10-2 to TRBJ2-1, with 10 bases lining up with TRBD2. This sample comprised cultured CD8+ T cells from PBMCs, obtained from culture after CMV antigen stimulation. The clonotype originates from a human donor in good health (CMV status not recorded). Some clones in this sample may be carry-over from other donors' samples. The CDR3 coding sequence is TGCGCCAGCAGTGAAAGCGGGGGGGCGAATGAGCAGTTCTTC. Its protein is CASSESGGANEQFF.